This is a list of T cell receptor beta chains from one sample in a study of blood T cell repertoires in COVID-19. Sequencing used immunoSEQ multiplex PCR; TCRdb keeps in-frame clones, though not all of them. The data hold more than 350,000 clones, with approximately 88% observed a single time. Sequences were obtained from peripheral blood. The receptors originated from a young woman with COVID-19, enrolled during active disease. The CDR3 runs from the conserved cysteine through the conserved F or W. The D gene is left open where the match is weak. The size of a clone is reported for some rows only, either as once, few or many, or as a class for expanded clones.

TRBV7-9	TRBJ1-1	TRBD1	few	CASSDRGPNTEAFF	TGTGCCAGCAGCGACAGGGGGCCGAACACTGAAGCTTTCTTT
TRBV11-2	TRBJ1-1	.	.	CASSLYSEAFF	TGTGCCAGCAGCCTATACTCGGAAGCTTTCTTT
TRBV28	TRBJ1-2	.	.	CASSSPLDSPLF	TGTGCCAGCAGTTCCCCCCTTGACAGTCCCCTCTTC
TRBV6-5	TRBJ2-1	TRBD2	.	CASSYPAGAYNEQFF	TGTGCCAGCAGTTACCCAGCGGGGGCCTACAATGAGCAGTTCTTC
TRBV10-3	TRBJ1-1	.	.	CAISVQGNTEAFF	TGTGCCATCAGTGTACAGGGAAACACTGAAGCTTTCTTT
TRBV5-5	TRBJ1-3	TRBD1	.	CASSNPGTGSRNTIYF	TGTGCCAGCAGCAACCCCGGGACAGGGAGCCGAAACACCATATATTTT
TRBV6-2/TRBV6-3	TRBJ2-3	.	.	CASSYPTGRSTDTQYF	TGTGCCAGCAGTTACCCAACGGGGAGGAGCACAGATACGCAGTATTTT
TRBV13	TRBJ2-2	.	.	CASSLGDLAGELFF	TGTGCCAGCAGCTTGGGAGACCTTGCCGGGGAGCTGTTTTTT
TRBV10-3	TRBJ2-5	TRBD2	.	CAISDRAGGGQETQYF	TGTGCCATCAGTGATCGGGCGGGAGGGGGCCAAGAGACCCAGTACTTC
TRBV11-3	TRBJ1-2	.	.	CASSLGGNYYGYTF	TGTGCCAGCAGCTTGGGGGGAAACTACTATGGCTACACCTTC
TRBV5-4	TRBJ2-1	TRBD2	.	CASSSRTSGTNEQFF	TGTGCCAGCAGCTCCCGGACTAGCGGGACCAATGAGCAGTTCTTC
TRBV5-4	TRBJ2-5	.	.	CASSTAGDQETQYF	TGTGCCAGCAGCACCGCCGGGGACCAAGAGACCCAGTACTTC
TRBV19	TRBJ1-1	.	.	CASSNSGLNTEAFF	TGTGCCAGTAGTAATTCAGGGCTGAACACTGAAGCTTTCTTT
TRBV5-8	TRBJ1-5	.	once	CASSLGTVGNQPQHF	TGTGCCAGCAGCTTGGGGACAGTGGGAAATCAGCCCCAGCATTTT
TRBV27	TRBJ1-2	TRBD1	.	CASSFGTGAAYTF	TGTGCCAGCAGTTTCGGGACAGGGGCAGCCTACACCTTC
TRBV5-4	TRBJ2-2	.	.	CASSPRTTNTGELFF	TGTGCCAGCAGCCCGAGGACTACGAACACCGGGGAGCTGTTTTTT
TRBV7-2	TRBJ1-1	.	.	CASSSHGGRGGAEAFF	TGTGCCAGCAGTTCTCATGGTGGGCGGGGCGGCGCTGAAGCTTTCTTT
TRBV27	TRBJ2-7	.	.	CATKIGAGSSYEQYF	TGTGCCACCAAAATAGGGGCGGGAAGCTCCTACGAGCAGTACTTC
TRBV9	TRBJ1-2	TRBD1	.	CASSRIRTGLNYGYTF	TGTGCCAGCAGCCGAATAAGGACAGGGCTTAACTATGGCTACACCTTC
TRBV5-4	TRBJ1-2	.	.	CASSPDRTNYGYTF	TGTGCCAGCAGCCCTGACAGAACTAACTATGGCTACACCTTC
TRBV27	TRBJ2-5	TRBD2	.	CASSPWASGGGETQYF	TGTGCCAGCAGTCCTTGGGCTAGCGGGGGGGGAGAGACCCAGTACTTC
TRBV7-2	TRBJ2-5	TRBD2	.	CASSRWGLAGQETQYF	TGTGCCAGCAGCCGGTGGGGACTAGCGGGGCAAGAGACCCAGTACTTC
TRBV18	TRBJ1-4	TRBD1	.	CASSPQYAGTGGAANEKLFF	TGTGCCAGCTCACCCCAGTACGCGGGGACAGGGGGCGCGGCTAATGAAAAACTGTTTTTT
TRBV5-5	TRBJ2-1	TRBD2	.	CASSFGLAGGSNEQFF	TGTGCCAGCAGCTTCGGACTAGCGGGAGGGAGTAATGAGCAGTTCTTC
TRBV5-6	TRBJ1-4	.	.	CASSLRPTTGEKLFF	TGTGCCAGCAGCTTACGGCCAACCACGGGTGAAAAACTGTTTTTT
TRBV7-2	TRBJ2-1	.	.	CASSFGAGAGSNEQFF	TGTGCCAGCAGCTTTGGGGCCGGGGCCGGGAGCAATGAGCAGTTCTTC
TRBV4-2	TRBJ1-2	TRBD1	.	CASSQGDRADGYTF	TGTGCCAGCAGCCAGGGGGACAGGGCAGATGGCTACACCTTC
TRBV10-3	TRBJ2-2	TRBD2	.	CAISERMGLAGTGELFF	TGTGCCATCAGTGAGCGGATGGGTTTAGCGGGCACCGGGGAGCTGTTTTTT
TRBV7-9	TRBJ2-3	TRBD2	.	CASSLGTSGATDTQYF	TGTGCCAGCAGTCTGGGGACTAGCGGGGCCACAGATACGCAGTATTTT
TRBV13	TRBJ2-4	TRBD2	.	CASAPRGLAGGGAKNIQYF	TGTGCCAGCGCCCCCAGGGGACTAGCGGGAGGTGGAGCCAAAAACATTCAGTACTTC
TRBV7-2	TRBJ1-2	TRBD1	few	CASSLGTGPSYGYTF	TGTGCCAGCAGCTTAGGGACAGGACCCTCCTATGGCTACACCTTC
TRBV13	TRBJ1-2	.	.	CASSLELLRDIYGYTF	TGTGCCAGCAGCTTAGAACTTCTCCGGGACATCTATGGCTACACCTTC
TRBV27	TRBJ1-6	.	once	CASRYFAAVNSPLHF	TGTGCCAGCAGATACTTCGCCGCGGTTAATTCACCCCTCCACTTT
TRBV30	TRBJ2-3	TRBD2	.	CAWSVMTSGSSDTQYF	TGTGCCTGGAGTGTCATGACTAGCGGGAGCTCAGATACGCAGTATTTT
TRBV7-9	TRBJ2-7	TRBD2	.	CASSLGEGIRYEQYF	TGTGCCAGCAGCTTAGGGGAGGGGATCCGGTACGAGCAGTACTTC
TRBV28	TRBJ2-3	TRBD2	.	CASSLLTSGGDTQYF	TGTGCCAGCAGTTTGCTTACTAGCGGGGGGGATACGCAGTATTTT
TRBV5-6	TRBJ2-7	TRBD1	.	CASSPARTGGHEQYF	TGTGCCAGCAGCCCCGCCCGGACAGGGGGTCACGAGCAGTACTTC
TRBV4-3	TRBJ2-1	TRBD1	.	CASDLDRLINEQFF	TGCGCCAGCGATTTGGACAGGCTGATCAATGAGCAGTTCTTC
TRBV10-3	TRBJ2-3	.	.	CAIRYSGSTDTQYF	TGTGCCATCAGATATAGCGGCAGCACAGATACGCAGTATTTT
TRBV7-2	TRBJ2-5	.	.	CASSLDIYTQETQYF	TGTGCCAGCAGCCTAGACATTTACACCCAAGAGACCCAGTACTTC
TRBV2	TRBJ2-5	.	.	CASSGGDRRQETQYF	TGTGCCAGCAGTGGGGGGGACAGACGCCAAGAGACCCAGTACTTC
TRBV12-3/TRBV12-4	TRBJ2-6	TRBD1	.	CASRDRGDGVLTF	TGTGCCAGCAGAGACAGGGGGGATGGCGTCCTGACTTTC
TRBV6-2/TRBV6-3	TRBJ2-5	.	.	CASSSGHRSGEETQYF	TGTGCCAGCAGTTCCGGACATCGGTCGGGGGAAGAGACCCAGTACTTC
TRBV2	TRBJ1-2	.	.	CASSEDWNSYGYTF	TGTGCCAGCAGTGAGGACTGGAACTCCTATGGCTACACCTTC
TRBV9	TRBJ1-2	.	.	CASSETGLDYGYTF	TGTGCCAGCAGCGAGACAGGTTTGGACTATGGCTACACCTTC